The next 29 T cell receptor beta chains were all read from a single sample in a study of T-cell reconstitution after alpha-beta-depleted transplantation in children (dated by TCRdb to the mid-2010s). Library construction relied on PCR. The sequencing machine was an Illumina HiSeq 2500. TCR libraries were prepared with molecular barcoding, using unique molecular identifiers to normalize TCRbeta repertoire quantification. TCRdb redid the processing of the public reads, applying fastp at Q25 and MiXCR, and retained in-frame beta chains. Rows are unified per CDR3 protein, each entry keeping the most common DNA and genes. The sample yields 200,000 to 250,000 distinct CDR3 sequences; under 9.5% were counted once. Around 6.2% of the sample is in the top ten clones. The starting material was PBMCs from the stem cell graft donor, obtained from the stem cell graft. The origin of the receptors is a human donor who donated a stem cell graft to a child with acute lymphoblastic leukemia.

CDR3 in amino acids: CSARGGIPPLAKNIQYF. The CDR3 coding sequence is TGCAGTGCTAGAGGCGGGATCCCCCCTTTAGCCAAAAACATTCAGTACTTC. The chain has TRBV20-1 and TRBJ2-4; tentatively, D is TRBD2 (6 bases). In germline, CDR1 is DFQATT, CDR2 SNEGSKA (reference sequence). The CDR3 is 17 residues long. The V end lost 1 base, the J end lost 0 bases, and 16 bases lay between the germline ends.

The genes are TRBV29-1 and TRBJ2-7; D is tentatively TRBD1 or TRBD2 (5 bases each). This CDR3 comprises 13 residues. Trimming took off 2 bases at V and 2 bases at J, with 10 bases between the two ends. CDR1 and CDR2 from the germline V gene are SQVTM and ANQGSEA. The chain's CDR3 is CSVEWDGAYEQYF. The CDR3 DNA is TGCAGCGTTGAATGGGACGGCGCCTACGAGCAGTACTTC.

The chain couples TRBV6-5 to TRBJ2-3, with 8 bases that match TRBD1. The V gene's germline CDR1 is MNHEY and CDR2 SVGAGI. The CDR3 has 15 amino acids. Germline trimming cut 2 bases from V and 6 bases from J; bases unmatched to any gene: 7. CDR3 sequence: CASSYGQGARDTQYF. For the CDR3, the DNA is TGTGCCAGCAGTTACGGGCAGGGGGCGAGGGATACGCAGTATTTT.

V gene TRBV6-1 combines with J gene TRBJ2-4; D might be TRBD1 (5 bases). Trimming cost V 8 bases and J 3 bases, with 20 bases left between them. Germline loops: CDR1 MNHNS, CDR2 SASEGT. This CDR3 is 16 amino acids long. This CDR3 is CASLGRTTVVKNIQYF. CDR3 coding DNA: TGTGCCAGCCTAGGTCGTACGACAGTAGTCAAAAACATTCAGTACTTC.

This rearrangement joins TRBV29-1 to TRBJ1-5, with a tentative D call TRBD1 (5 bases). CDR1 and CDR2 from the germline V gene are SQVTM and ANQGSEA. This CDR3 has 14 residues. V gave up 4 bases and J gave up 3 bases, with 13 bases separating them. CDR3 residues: CSVVQGSPNQPQHF. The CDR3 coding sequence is TGCAGCGTTGTTCAGGGTTCCCCCAATCAGCCCCAGCATTTT.

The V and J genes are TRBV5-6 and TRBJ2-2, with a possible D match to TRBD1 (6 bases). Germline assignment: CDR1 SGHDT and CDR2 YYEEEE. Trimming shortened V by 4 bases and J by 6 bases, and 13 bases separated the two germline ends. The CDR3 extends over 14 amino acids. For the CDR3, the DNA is TGTGCCAGCAGCCCCGGGACAAGCTCCGGGGAGCTGTTTTTT. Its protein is CASSPGTSSGELFF.

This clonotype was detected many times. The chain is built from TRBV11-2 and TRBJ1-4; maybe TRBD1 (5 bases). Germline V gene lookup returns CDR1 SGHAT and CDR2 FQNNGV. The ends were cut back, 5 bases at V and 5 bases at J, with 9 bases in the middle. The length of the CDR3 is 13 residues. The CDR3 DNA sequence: TGTGCCAGCAGCGACAGCGTCAATGAAAAACTGTTTTTT. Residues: CASSDSVNEKLFF.

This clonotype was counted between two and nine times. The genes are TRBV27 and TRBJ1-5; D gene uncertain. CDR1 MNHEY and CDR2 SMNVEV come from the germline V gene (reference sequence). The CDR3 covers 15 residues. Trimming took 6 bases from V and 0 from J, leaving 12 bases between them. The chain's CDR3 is CASRLTPDSNQPQHF. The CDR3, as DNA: TGTGCCAGCAGATTGACACCGGATAGCAATCAGCCCCAGCATTTT.

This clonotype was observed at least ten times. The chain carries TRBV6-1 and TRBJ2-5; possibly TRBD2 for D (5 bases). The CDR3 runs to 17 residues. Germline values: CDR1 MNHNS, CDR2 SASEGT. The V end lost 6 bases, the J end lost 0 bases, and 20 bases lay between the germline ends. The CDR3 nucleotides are TGTGCCAGCAGCTCGAAGCCGAGGGTATGGGACCAAGAGACCCAGTACTTC. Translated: CASSSKPRVWDQETQYF.

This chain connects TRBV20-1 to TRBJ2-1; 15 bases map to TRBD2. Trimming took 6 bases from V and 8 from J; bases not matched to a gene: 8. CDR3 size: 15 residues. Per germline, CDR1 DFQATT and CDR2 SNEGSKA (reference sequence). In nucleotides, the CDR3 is TGCAGTGCGGAGGGACTAGCGGGGGGAGGCGATGAGCAGTTCTTC. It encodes CSAEGLAGGGDEQFF.

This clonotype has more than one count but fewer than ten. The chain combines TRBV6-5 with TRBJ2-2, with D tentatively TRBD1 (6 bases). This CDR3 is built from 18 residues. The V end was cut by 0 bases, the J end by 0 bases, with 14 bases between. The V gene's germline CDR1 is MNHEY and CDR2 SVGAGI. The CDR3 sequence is CASSYSIETGSNTGELFF. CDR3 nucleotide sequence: TGTGCCAGCAGTTACTCGATTGAGACAGGTTCGAACACCGGGGAGCTGTTTTTT.

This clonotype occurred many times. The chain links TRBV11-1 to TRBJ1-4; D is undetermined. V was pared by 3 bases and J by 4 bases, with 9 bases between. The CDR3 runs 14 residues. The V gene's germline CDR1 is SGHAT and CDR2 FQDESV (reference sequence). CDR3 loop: CASSLGRNNEKLFF. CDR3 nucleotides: TGTGCCAGCAGCTTGGGCAGGAATAATGAAAAACTGTTTTTT. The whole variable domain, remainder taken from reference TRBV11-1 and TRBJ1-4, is EAEVAQSPRYKITEKSQAVAFWCDPISGHATLYWYRQILGQGPELLVQFQDESVVDDSQLPKDRFSAERLKGVDSTLKIQPAELGDSAMYLCASSLGRNNEKLFFGSGTQLSVL.

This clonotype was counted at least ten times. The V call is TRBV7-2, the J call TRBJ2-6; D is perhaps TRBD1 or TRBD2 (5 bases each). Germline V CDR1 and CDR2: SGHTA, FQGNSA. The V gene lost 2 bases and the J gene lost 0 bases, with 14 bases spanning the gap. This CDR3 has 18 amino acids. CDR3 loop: CASSLRGRLSSGANVLTF. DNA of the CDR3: TGTGCCAGCAGCTTAAGGGGACGGTTAAGCTCTGGGGCCAACGTCCTGACTTTC.

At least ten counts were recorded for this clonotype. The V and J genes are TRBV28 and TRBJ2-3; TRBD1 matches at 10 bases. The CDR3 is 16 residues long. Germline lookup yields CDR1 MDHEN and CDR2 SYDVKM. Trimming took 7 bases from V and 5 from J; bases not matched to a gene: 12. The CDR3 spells CASTSAGTGDLDTQYF. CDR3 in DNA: TGTGCCAGCACTTCCGCCGGGACAGGGGATTTAGATACGCAGTATTTT.

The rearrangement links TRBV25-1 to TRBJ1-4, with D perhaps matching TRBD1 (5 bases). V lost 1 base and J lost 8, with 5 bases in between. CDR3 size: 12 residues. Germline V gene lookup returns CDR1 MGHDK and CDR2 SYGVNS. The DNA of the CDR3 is TGTGCCAGCAGTGAATGGGACGAAAAACTGTTTTTT. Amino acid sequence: CASSEWDEKLFF.

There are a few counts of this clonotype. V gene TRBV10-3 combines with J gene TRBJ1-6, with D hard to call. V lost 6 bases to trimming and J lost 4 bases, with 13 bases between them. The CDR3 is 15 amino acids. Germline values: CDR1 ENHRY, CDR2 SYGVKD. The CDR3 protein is CAIREDQTYNSPLHF. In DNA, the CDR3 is TGTGCCATCAGGGAAGACCAGACTTATAATTCACCCCTCCACTTT.

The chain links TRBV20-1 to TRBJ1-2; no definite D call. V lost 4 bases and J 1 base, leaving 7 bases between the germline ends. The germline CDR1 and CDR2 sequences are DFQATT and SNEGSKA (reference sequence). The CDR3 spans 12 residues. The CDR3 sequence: CSAIQFNYGYTF. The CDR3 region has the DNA TGCAGTGCTATACAGTTTAACTATGGCTACACCTTC.

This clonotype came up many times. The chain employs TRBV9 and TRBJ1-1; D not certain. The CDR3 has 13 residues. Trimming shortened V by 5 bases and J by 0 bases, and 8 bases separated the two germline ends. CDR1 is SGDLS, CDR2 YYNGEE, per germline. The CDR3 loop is CASRSEVNTEAFF. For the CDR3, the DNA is TGTGCCAGCAGGAGCGAGGTGAACACTGAAGCTTTCTTT.

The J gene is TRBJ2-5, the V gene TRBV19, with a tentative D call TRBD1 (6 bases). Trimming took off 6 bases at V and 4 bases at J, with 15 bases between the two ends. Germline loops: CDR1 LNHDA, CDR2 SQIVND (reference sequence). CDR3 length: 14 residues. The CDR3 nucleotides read TGTGCCAGTAGGCTACAGGGCTACGCAGAGACCCAGTACTTC. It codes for CASRLQGYAETQYF.

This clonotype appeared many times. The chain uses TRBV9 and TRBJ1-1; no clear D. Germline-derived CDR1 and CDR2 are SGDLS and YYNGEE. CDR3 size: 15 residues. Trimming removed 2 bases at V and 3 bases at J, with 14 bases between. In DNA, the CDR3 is TGTGCCAGCAGCGTTCTTTCGACGGGAGACACTGAAGCTTTCTTT. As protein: CASSVLSTGDTEAFF.

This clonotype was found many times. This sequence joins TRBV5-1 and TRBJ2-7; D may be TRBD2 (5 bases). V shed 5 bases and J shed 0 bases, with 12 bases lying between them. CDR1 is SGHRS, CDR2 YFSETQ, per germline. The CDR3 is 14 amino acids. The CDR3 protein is CASRPSGFSYEQYF. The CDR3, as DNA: TGCGCCAGCAGGCCTTCGGGATTCTCCTACGAGCAGTACTTC.

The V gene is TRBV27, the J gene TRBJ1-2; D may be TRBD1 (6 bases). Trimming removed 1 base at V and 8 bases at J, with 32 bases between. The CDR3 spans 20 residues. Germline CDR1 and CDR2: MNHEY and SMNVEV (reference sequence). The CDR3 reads CASSLFPPGQGLLGLEGYTF. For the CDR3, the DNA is TGTGCCAGCAGTTTATTCCCCCCAGGGCAGGGGTTGTTGGGCTTGGAGGGCTACACCTTC.

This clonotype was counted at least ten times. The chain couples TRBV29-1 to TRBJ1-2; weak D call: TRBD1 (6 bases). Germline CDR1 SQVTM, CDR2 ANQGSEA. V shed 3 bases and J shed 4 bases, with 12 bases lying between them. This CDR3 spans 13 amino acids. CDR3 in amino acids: CSVDAGGGYGYTF. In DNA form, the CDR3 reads TGCAGCGTTGACGCGGGGGGCGGCTATGGCTACACCTTC.

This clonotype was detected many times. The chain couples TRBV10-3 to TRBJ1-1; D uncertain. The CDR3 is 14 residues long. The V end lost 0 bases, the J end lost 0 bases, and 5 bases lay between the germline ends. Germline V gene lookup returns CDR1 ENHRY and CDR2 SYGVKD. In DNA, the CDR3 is TGTGCCATCAGTGAGTCCACACTGAACACTGAAGCTTTCTTT. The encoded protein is CAISESTLNTEAFF.

Here the CDR3 DNA reads TGCAGCGTTGAAGACACACCGGGAAAACTGTTTTTT. As protein: CSVEDTPGKLFF. The J gene is TRBJ1-4, the V gene TRBV29-1; D gene uncertain. V lost 0 bases to trimming and J lost 10 bases, with 9 bases between them. The CDR3 is 12 amino acids. Germline V lookup: CDR1 SQVTM, CDR2 ANQGSEA.

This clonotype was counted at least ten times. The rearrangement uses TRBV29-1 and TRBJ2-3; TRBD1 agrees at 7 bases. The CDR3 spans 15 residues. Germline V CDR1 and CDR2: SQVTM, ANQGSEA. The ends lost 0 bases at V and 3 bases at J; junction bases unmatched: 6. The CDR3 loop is CSVEDPVRGTDTQYF. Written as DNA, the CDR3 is TGCAGCGTTGAAGATCCGGTCAGGGGGACAGATACGCAGTATTTT.

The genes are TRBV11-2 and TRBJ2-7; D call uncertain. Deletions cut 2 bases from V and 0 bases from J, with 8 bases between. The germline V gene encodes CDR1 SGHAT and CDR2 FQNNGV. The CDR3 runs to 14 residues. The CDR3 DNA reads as TGTGCCAGCAGCTTAATGTCAGTCTCCTACGAGCAGTACTTC. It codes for CASSLMSVSYEQYF.

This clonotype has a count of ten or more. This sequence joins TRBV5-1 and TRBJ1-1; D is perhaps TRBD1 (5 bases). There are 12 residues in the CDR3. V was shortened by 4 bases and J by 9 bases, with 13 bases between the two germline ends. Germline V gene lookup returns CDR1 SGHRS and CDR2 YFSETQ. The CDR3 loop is CASSQDGQQAFF. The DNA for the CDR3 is TGCGCCAGCAGCCAAGACGGACAACAAGCTTTCTTT.

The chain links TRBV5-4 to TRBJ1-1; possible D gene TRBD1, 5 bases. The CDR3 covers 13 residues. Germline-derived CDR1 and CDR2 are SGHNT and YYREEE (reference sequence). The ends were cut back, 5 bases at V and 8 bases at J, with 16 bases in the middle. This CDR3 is CASSSGTELEAFF. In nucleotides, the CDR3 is TGTGCCAGCAGTTCCGGGACGGAGCTAGAAGCTTTCTTT.